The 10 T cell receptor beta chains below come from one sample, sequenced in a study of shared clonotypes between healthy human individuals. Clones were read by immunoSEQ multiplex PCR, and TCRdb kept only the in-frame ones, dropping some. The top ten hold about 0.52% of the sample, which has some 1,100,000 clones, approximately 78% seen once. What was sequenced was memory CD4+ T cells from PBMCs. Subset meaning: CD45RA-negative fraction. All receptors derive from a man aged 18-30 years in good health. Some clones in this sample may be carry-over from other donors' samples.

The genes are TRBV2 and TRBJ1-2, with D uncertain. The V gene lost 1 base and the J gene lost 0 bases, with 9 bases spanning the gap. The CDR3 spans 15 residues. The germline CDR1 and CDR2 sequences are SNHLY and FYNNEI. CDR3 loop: CASSEVSVANYGYTF. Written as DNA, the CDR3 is TGTGCCAGCAGTGAAGTGAGTGTAGCTAACTATGGCTACACCTTC.

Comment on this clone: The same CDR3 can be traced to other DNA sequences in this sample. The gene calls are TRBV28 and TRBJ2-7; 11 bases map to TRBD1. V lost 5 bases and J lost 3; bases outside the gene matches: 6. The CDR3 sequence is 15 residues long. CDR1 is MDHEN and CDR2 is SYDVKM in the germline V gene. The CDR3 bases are TGTGCCAGCAGTCCCCCGGGACAGGGGGTCTACGAGCAGTACTTC. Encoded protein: CASSPPGQGVYEQYF.

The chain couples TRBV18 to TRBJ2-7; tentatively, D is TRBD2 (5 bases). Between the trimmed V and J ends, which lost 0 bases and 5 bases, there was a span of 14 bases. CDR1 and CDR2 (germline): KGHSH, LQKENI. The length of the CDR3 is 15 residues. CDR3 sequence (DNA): TGTGCCAGCTCACCACCTCGGGGTGGTGACAACGAGCAGTACTTC. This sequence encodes CASSPPRGGDNEQYF.

CDR3 sequence (DNA): TGTGCCAGCAGCGTTGGCCCCGGGACAAACGAAGCTTTCTTT. Residues: CASSVGPGTNEAFF. This rearrangement joins TRBV9 to TRBJ1-1; TRBD1 might be the D (6 bases). This CDR3 region has 14 residues. In germline, CDR1 is SGDLS, CDR2 YYNGEE. The V gene lost 2 bases and the J gene lost 8 bases, with 16 bases spanning the gap.

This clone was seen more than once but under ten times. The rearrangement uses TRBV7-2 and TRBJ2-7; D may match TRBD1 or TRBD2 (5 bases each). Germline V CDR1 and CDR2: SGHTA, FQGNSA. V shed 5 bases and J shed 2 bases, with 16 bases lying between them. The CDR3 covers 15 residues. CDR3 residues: CASSRVGVGTYEQYF. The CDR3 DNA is TGTGCCAGCAGCCGGGTGGGGGTCGGCACCTACGAGCAGTACTTC.

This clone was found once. This CDR3 is CASSGTAGYYEQYF. CDR3 in DNA: TGTGCCAGCTCCGGGACCGCAGGGTACTACGAGCAGTACTTC. The chain links TRBV18 to TRBJ2-7; D is possibly TRBD1 or TRBD2 (5 bases each). Per germline, CDR1 KGHSH and CDR2 LQKENI. V dropped 6 bases and J dropped 3 bases, with 15 bases sitting between them. The CDR3 spans 14 residues.

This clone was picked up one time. CDR3 sequence: CSVEGRLGLAGENRVDTQYF. CDR3 coding DNA: TGCAGCGTTGAGGGCAGACTCGGACTAGCGGGTGAAAACCGGGTAGATACGCAGTATTTT. This chain joins TRBV29-1 and TRBJ2-3; 11 bases map to TRBD2. Germline V CDR1 and CDR2: SQVTM, ANQGSEA. The V and J ends lost 3 bases and 5 bases, in that order; junction bases with no gene match: 22. The CDR3 is 20 residues long.

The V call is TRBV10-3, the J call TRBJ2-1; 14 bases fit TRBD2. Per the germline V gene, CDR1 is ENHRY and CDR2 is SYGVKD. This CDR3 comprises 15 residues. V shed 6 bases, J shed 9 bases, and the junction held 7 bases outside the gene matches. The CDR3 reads CAIRGTSGSSGEQFF. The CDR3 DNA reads TGTGCCATCAGGGGGACTAGCGGGAGTTCGGGTGAGCAGTTCTTC.

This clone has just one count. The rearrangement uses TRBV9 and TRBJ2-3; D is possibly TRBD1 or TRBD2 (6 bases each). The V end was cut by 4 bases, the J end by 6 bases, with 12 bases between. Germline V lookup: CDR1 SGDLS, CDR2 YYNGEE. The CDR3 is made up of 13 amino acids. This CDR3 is CASSPWGADTQYF. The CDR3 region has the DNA TGTGCCAGCAGCCCATGGGGGGCGGATACGCAGTATTTT.

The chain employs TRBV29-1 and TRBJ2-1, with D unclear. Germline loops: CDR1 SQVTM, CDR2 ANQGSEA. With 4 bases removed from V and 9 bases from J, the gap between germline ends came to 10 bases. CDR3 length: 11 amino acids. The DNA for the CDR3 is TGCAGCGTTGTAGCCCTCATTGAGCAGTTCTTC. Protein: CSVVALIEQFF.